Shown below are 25 T cell receptor beta chains from a single sample sequenced in a study of blood T cell repertoires in COVID-19. Measured with immunoSEQ multiplex PCR; TCRdb has only the in-frame clones, and not every one. Of about 160,000 clones detected, approximately 87% appear once; the ten largest clones hold under 13%. Specimen: peripheral blood. These receptors all come from a woman aged 70-85 years with COVID-19, enrolled during active disease.

The chain is built from TRBV7-3 and TRBJ2-1; 11 nucleotides agree with TRBD1. There are 15 residues in the CDR3. The germline V gene has CDR1 SGHTA and CDR2 FQGTGA. The J segment lost 7 bases and the V segment lost 5 bases, leaving 7 bases of the junction unmatched. CDR3 sequence: CASSPGQGAGNEQFF. CDR3 nucleotide sequence: TGTGCCAGCAGCCCCGGACAGGGGGCTGGGAATGAGCAGTTCTTC.

The J gene is TRBJ2-3, the V gene TRBV5-6; 7 bases are a match to TRBD1. Germline lookup yields CDR1 SGHDT and CDR2 YYEEEE. Trimming cost V 3 bases and J 2 bases; bases outside gene matches: 18. The CDR3 extends over 19 amino acids. The CDR3 spells CASSSGTALSWGYTDTQYF. DNA for the CDR3: TGTGCCAGCAGCTCCGGGACAGCTTTGTCCTGGGGATACACAGATACGCAGTATTTT.

This sequence joins TRBV4-1 and TRBJ2-6; the D gene is possibly TRBD2 (5 bases). The CDR3 length is 17 residues. The V end was cut by 4 bases, the J end by 1 base, with 14 bases between. Germline values: CDR1 MGHRA, CDR2 YSYEKL. CDR3 in DNA: TGCGCCAGCAGCCGCTTAGACGGGGTTTCTGGGGCCAACGTCCTGACTTTC. This encodes CASSRLDGVSGANVLTF.

This chain joins TRBV6-5 and TRBJ2-1; 7 bases map to TRBD1. This CDR3 is built from 16 residues. Per germline, CDR1 MNHEY and CDR2 SVGAGI. V lost 2 bases to trimming and J lost 7 bases; unmatched junction nucleotides: 11. Here the CDR3 reads CASSYSPGTEGNEQFF. The CDR3 DNA sequence: TGTGCCAGCAGTTACAGTCCCGGGACAGAAGGGAATGAGCAGTTCTTC.

This chain uses TRBV10-1 with TRBJ1-2, with D unclear. The germline V gene encodes CDR1 WNHNN and CDR2 SYGVQD (reference sequence). This CDR3 is 10 amino acids long. V was trimmed by 5 bases and J by 5 bases, leaving 3 bases between them. CDR3 nucleotide sequence: TGCGCCAGCAGTCAATATGGCTACACCTTC. Encoded protein: CASSQYGYTF.

This chain connects TRBV27 to TRBJ1-1, with D possibly matching TRBD1 (5 bases). The CDR3 runs to 18 residues. Trimming removed 7 bases at V and 4 bases at J, with 28 bases between. Germline CDR1 and CDR2: MNHEY and SMNVEV (reference sequence). In DNA, the CDR3 is TGTGCCAGCATGAGGATTTTTGAATGGGGCAGGTCTACCACTGAAGCTTTCTTT. Its translation: CASMRIFEWGRSTTEAFF.

This chain joins TRBV19 and TRBJ1-6, with no clear D. V lost 10 bases, J lost 0 bases, and 13 bases lay in between. Germline-derived CDR1 and CDR2 are LNHDA and SQIVND (reference sequence). This CDR3 has 15 amino acids. In DNA, the CDR3 is TGTGCCACCTGCAGGACTAGCTCCTATAATTCACCCCTCCACTTT. Protein: CATCRTSSYNSPLHF.

This clone was counted a few times. The chain combines TRBV19 with TRBJ1-6; 10 nucleotides agree with TRBD1. CDR3 length: 17 amino acids. J gave up 7 bases and V 6 bases, and 12 bases lay outside the gene matches. Germline CDR1 reads LNHDA; CDR2 reads SQIVND (reference sequence). The CDR3, as DNA: TGTGCCAGTAGAACACCGGGACAGGGGCTTTGGAATTCACCCCTCCACTTT. Protein: CASRTPGQGLWNSPLHF. Together with reference TRBV19 and TRBJ1-6, the CDR3 gives the full variable domain: DGGITQSPKYLFRKEGQNVTLSCEQNLNHDAMYWYRQDPGQGLRLIYYSQIVNDFQKGDIAEGYSVSREKKESFPLTVTSAQKNPTAFYLCASRTPGQGLWNSPLHFGNGTRLTVT.

The chain joins TRBV6-5 to TRBJ1-3; TRBD1 might be the D (5 bases). V gave up 6 bases and J gave up 0 bases, with 12 bases separating them. The CDR3 extends over 15 amino acids. The V gene's germline CDR1 is MNHEY and CDR2 SVGAGI. CDR3 amino acids: CASRPPGGSGNTIYF. For the CDR3, the DNA is TGTGCCAGCAGACCCCCGGGGGGCTCTGGAAACACCATATATTTT.

The table lists this clone with a count of one. The V gene is TRBV19, the J gene TRBJ2-3, with 7 nucleotides matching TRBD1. V was clipped by 8 bases and J by 3 bases; unmatched bases: 5. Germline V gene sequence: CDR1 LNHDA, CDR2 SQIVND (reference sequence). The CDR3 length is 13 residues. The chain's CDR3 is CASSARGTDTQYF. CDR3 bases: TGTGCCAGTTCAGCCAGGGGGACAGATACGCAGTATTTT.

The rearrangement joins TRBV29-1 to TRBJ2-7, with 10 bases identical to TRBD1. The CDR3 contains 14 residues. Germline values: CDR1 SQVTM, CDR2 ANQGSEA. With 6 bases clipped from V and 2 bases from J, the junction kept 7 bases outside the gene matches. The CDR3 spells CSVGKGQGAYEQYF. The CDR3 DNA is TGCAGCGTCGGGAAAGGACAGGGGGCCTACGAGCAGTACTTC.

V gene TRBV7-9 combines with J gene TRBJ1-2; D not certain. The CDR3 has 12 residues. Germline values: CDR1 SEHNR, CDR2 FQNEAQ (reference sequence). The V end was cut by 6 bases, the J end by 3 bases, with 8 bases between. CDR3 nucleotide sequence: TGTGCCAGCAGTCTCACGGACTATGGCTACACCTTC. Amino acids: CASSLTDYGYTF.

V is TRBV6-5 and J is TRBJ1-1; D is perhaps TRBD1 (5 bases). CDR3 length equals 12 residues. V lost 6 bases to trimming and J lost 0 bases, with 5 bases between them. CDR1 is MNHEY, CDR2 SVGAGI, per germline. CDR3: CASRQVNTEAFF. DNA for the CDR3: TGTGCCAGCAGACAGGTGAACACTGAAGCTTTCTTT.

V gene TRBV18 combines with J gene TRBJ2-2; 9 nucleotides align to TRBD1. Germline V CDR1 and CDR2: KGHSH, LQKENI. CDR3 length: 16 residues. V trimming: 4 bases; J trimming: 5 bases; junction bases outside the gene matches: 8. The CDR3 is CASSLSGTGSTGELFF. DNA for the CDR3: TGTGCCAGCTCACTGAGCGGGACAGGGTCGACCGGGGAGCTGTTTTTT.

The V gene is TRBV23-1, the J gene TRBJ1-6, with 11 bases fitting TRBD1. TRBV23-1 is filed as an ORF, its function uncertain. The CDR3 is 15 amino acids. V dropped 4 bases and J dropped 8; count of bases not matched to a gene: 4. CDR3 coding DNA: TGCGCCAGCAGTCCCCGGACAGGGGGCTATTCACCCCTCCACTTT. It encodes CASSPRTGGYSPLHF.

This clone was recorded once. The genes are TRBV6-5 and TRBJ1-6; TRBD1 aligns across 8 bases. This CDR3 is built from 14 residues. Trimming at V came to 7 bases and at J to 7 bases, leaving 6 bases not matched to a gene. Germline loops: CDR1 MNHEY, CDR2 SVGAGI. CDR3 in amino acids: CASTQGQENSPLHF. CDR3 bases: TGTGCCAGCACCCAGGGACAGGAGAATTCACCCCTCCACTTT.

The gene calls are TRBV6-5 and TRBJ1-1; 10 bases are a match to TRBD1. Germline values: CDR1 MNHEY, CDR2 SVGAGI. Trimming took 0 bases from V and 6 from J; bases not matched to a gene: 4. The CDR3 has 15 amino acids. The CDR3 region is CASSYSGQGGAEAFF. The CDR3, as DNA: TGTGCCAGCAGTTACTCCGGACAGGGGGGGGCTGAAGCTTTCTTT.

The rearrangement uses TRBV5-4 and TRBJ2-3; possibly TRBD2 for D (5 bases). The CDR3 has 14 residues. Germline CDR1 is SGHNT and CDR2 is YYREEE (reference sequence). Between the trimmed V and J ends, which lost 2 bases and 4 bases, there was a span of 11 bases. The CDR3 protein is CASSFSANSDTQYF. CDR3 DNA sequence: TGTGCCAGCAGCTTTAGCGCCAACTCAGATACGCAGTATTTT.

The chain combines TRBV6-5 with TRBJ2-7; the match to TRBD1 covers 7 bases. The J segment lost 1 base and the V segment lost 2 bases, leaving 5 bases of the junction unmatched. This CDR3 region has 15 residues. Germline loops: CDR1 MNHEY, CDR2 SVGAGI. CDR3 sequence: CASSYTSDRSYEQYF. The CDR3 region has the DNA TGTGCCAGCAGTTACACCTCGGACAGGTCCTACGAGCAGTACTTC.

This clone was counted only a few times. The rearrangement joins TRBV6-1 to TRBJ1-2; 11 positions match TRBD1. The length of the CDR3 is 16 residues. Trimming removed 1 base from V and 1 base from J; junction bases left unmatched: 2. Germline V gene data show CDR1 as MNHNS and CDR2 as SASEGT. CDR3 sequence reads: CASSEVGTGGNYGYTF. The CDR3 bases are TGTGCCAGCAGTGAAGTAGGGACAGGGGGTAACTATGGCTACACCTTC.

The chain combines TRBV3-1 (or the pseudogene TRBV3-2) with TRBJ2-5; D remains ambiguous. V gave up 0 bases and J gave up 2 bases, with 10 bases separating them. CDR1 and CDR2 (germline): LGHDT, YNNKEL (reference sequence). The CDR3 sequence is 15 residues long. CDR3 coding DNA: TGTGCCAGCAGCCAAGAGTGGAGTCTTCAAGAGACCCAGTACTTC. Translating gives CASSQEWSLQETQYF.

The rearrangement uses TRBV6-1 and TRBJ1-2; perhaps TRBD1 as D (6 bases). With 2 bases removed from V and 5 bases from J, the gap between germline ends came to 9 bases. CDR3 length equals 13 residues. The V gene's germline CDR1 is MNHNS and CDR2 SASEGT. This CDR3 is CASSERTVYGYTF. DNA for the CDR3: TGTGCCAGCAGTGAACGGACAGTATATGGCTACACCTTC.

This chain joins TRBV9 and TRBJ1-2, with TRBD1 matching over 7 bases. The junction had 4 bases not matched to a gene; V was cut back by 0 bases and J by 2 bases. Germline loops: CDR1 SGDLS, CDR2 YYNGEE. The CDR3 runs to 15 residues. The CDR3 spells CASSVAPTGNYGYTF. The CDR3 nucleotides read TGTGCCAGCAGCGTAGCCCCGACAGGGAACTATGGCTACACCTTC.

The chain carries TRBV9 and TRBJ2-5, with a tentative D call TRBD2 (5 bases). CDR1 is SGDLS, CDR2 YYNGEE, per germline. V was pared by 0 bases and J by 4 bases, with 13 bases between. The CDR3 loop spans 15 amino acids. CDR3 residues: CASSVGTAWGETQYF. The CDR3, as DNA: TGTGCCAGCAGCGTAGGGACTGCCTGGGGAGAGACCCAGTACTTC.

This clone was recorded once. The chain joins TRBV27 to TRBJ1-2; no clear D gene. Deletions cut 2 bases from V and 8 bases from J, with 12 bases between. This CDR3 contains 13 residues. Germline lookup yields CDR1 MNHEY and CDR2 SMNVEV (reference sequence). CDR3 amino acids: CASSLREGWGYTF. For the CDR3, the DNA is TGTGCCAGCAGTTTAAGGGAGGGATGGGGCTACACCTTC.